The 21 T cell receptor beta chains reported below all come from one sample, sequenced in a study of Ad26.COV2.S vaccination and SARS-CoV-2 variants. Documented treatment: some 20 received Ad26.COV2.S at low or high dose, single or two shots; 5 received placebo; per-sample allocation not given. Sampling was performed 63 days after the first vaccine or placebo injection. Assay used: immunoSEQ multiplex PCR; TCRdb lists only in-frame clones, some missing. The table has some 640,000 clones, more than 80% seen once. Sequencing used peripheral blood, obtained in a trial of Ad26.COV2.S vaccine versus placebo. Receptor source: a person between 18 and 65 years old who received the Ad26.COV2.S COVID-19 vaccine or a placebo.

The chain combines TRBV7-9 with TRBJ2-4; no clear D gene. From germline, CDR1 is SEHNR and CDR2 FQNEAQ (reference sequence). This CDR3 contains 13 residues. Trimming took 5 bases from V and 0 from J, leaving 5 bases between them. The CDR3 DNA reads TGTGCCAGCAGCACTCGAGCCAAAAACATTCAGTACTTC. Protein sequence: CASSTRAKNIQYF.

V usage is TRBV6-4 and J usage is TRBJ2-5; the D is unclear. The germline V gene has CDR1 MRHNA and CDR2 SNTAGT. Trimming took 5 bases from V and 1 from J, leaving 5 bases between them. The CDR3 spans 12 residues. This CDR3 is CASSHLQETQYF. The CDR3 DNA follows: TGTGCCAGCAGTCACCTCCAAGAGACCCAGTACTTC.

The chain recombines TRBV18 with TRBJ1-1; 8 bases fit TRBD1. V was pared by 8 bases and J by 1 base, with 9 bases of the junction left unmatched. The CDR3 has 15 residues. The V gene's germline CDR1 is KGHSH and CDR2 LQKENI. The CDR3 loop is CASTLTGATNTEAFF. The CDR3, as DNA: TGTGCCAGCACCCTGACAGGGGCCACGAACACTGAAGCTTTCTTT.

The CDR3 spells CASSVGALAGVFRDTQYF. In DNA, the CDR3 is TGTGCCAGCAGCGTAGGAGCCCTAGCGGGAGTATTTAGAGATACGCAGTATTTT. The rearrangement links TRBV9 to TRBJ2-3, with 10 bases matching TRBD2. The CDR3 loop spans 18 amino acids. The germline V gene has CDR1 SGDLS and CDR2 YYNGEE. The V segment lost 0 bases and the J segment 5 bases; nucleotides outside the gene matches: 12.

The chain couples TRBV7-9 to TRBJ2-1; D not certain. Germline V gene sequence: CDR1 SEHNR, CDR2 FQNEAQ (reference sequence). The CDR3 contains 15 residues. With 8 bases removed from V and 4 bases from J, the gap between germline ends came to 18 bases. The CDR3 sequence: CASQYSLTGYNEQFF. The CDR3 DNA sequence: TGTGCCAGCCAATATAGTCTTACGGGTTACAATGAGCAGTTCTTC.

The chain uses TRBV4-3 and TRBJ2-7; no firm D call. The V gene lost 3 bases and the J gene lost 0 bases, with 9 bases spanning the gap. This CDR3 region has 14 residues. Germline-derived CDR1 and CDR2 are LGHNA and YSLEER. The CDR3 sequence is CASSQHISSYEQYF. CDR3 nucleotides: TGCGCCAGCAGCCAGCACATAAGCTCCTACGAGCAGTACTTC.

The chain employs TRBV18 and TRBJ2-6; D perhaps matches TRBD1 (6 bases). The CDR3 covers 16 residues. In germline, CDR1 is KGHSH, CDR2 LQKENI. With 4 bases removed from V and 2 bases from J, the gap between germline ends came to 12 bases. CDR3 protein: CASSRAQGTGANVLTF. The CDR3 coding sequence is TGTGCCAGCTCACGGGCCCAGGGGACTGGGGCCAACGTCCTGACTTTC.

Notes on this clone: A read error may account for a junction end that differs from germline. The chain joins TRBV30 to TRBJ1-2; TRBD1 aligns across 7 bases. The CDR3 totals 13 residues. Per the germline V gene, CDR1 is GTSNPN and CDR2 is SVGIG (reference sequence). CDR3 bases: TGTGCCTGGAGTCCAACTCTAACAGGGGTAGTCAACTTC. Its translation: CAWSPTLTGVVNF.

This chain connects TRBV19 to TRBJ2-1; 15 bases line up with TRBD2. J gave up 7 bases and V 5 bases, and 6 bases lay outside the gene matches. From germline, CDR1 is LNHDA and CDR2 SQIVND (reference sequence). CDR3 length: 16 residues. The CDR3, as DNA: TGTGCCAGTAGTCGGACTAGCGGGGGGGCCTGGAATGAGCAGTTCTTC. Amino acids: CASSRTSGGAWNEQFF.

V usage is TRBV2 and J usage is TRBJ1-5, with D possibly matching TRBD1 (5 bases). V lost 4 bases, J lost 4 bases, and 14 bases lay in between. The germline CDR1 and CDR2 sequences are SNHLY and FYNNEI. The CDR3 spans 15 residues. The CDR3 sequence: CASSARQIENQPQHF. The CDR3 DNA is TGTGCCAGCAGTGCCAGACAGATAGAGAATCAGCCCCAGCATTTT. Full variable domain (missing parts from reference TRBV2 and TRBJ1-5): EPEVTQTPSHQVTQMGQEVILRCVPISNHLYFYWYRQILGQKVEFLVSFYNNEISEKSEIFDDQFSVERPDGSNFTLKIRSTKLEDSAMYFCASSARQIENQPQHFGDGTRLSIL.

The chain joins TRBV7-2 to TRBJ1-4, with 8 nucleotides matching TRBD1. The CDR3 length is 13 residues. J was trimmed by 8 bases and V by 4 bases; bases with no gene match: 3. Per the germline V gene, CDR1 is SGHTA and CDR2 is FQGNSA. CDR3 coding DNA: TGTGCCAGCAGCTCCCGGGACAGGGAAAAACTGTTTTTT. Translation gives CASSSRDREKLFF.

J is TRBJ2-1 and V is TRBV3-1 (or the pseudogene TRBV3-2), with TRBD2 matching over 12 bases. The CDR3 loop spans 19 amino acids. CDR1 LGHDT and CDR2 YNNKEL come from the germline V gene (reference sequence). With V trimmed by 0 bases and J by 3 bases, 9 bases remained unmatched. Here the CDR3 reads CASSQDGGLAGRHYNEQFF. DNA for the CDR3: TGTGCCAGCAGCCAAGACGGAGGACTAGCGGGGAGACACTACAATGAGCAGTTCTTC.

The chain uses TRBV5-6 and TRBJ2-1; D remains ambiguous. Germline CDR1 is SGHDT and CDR2 is YYEEEE. V was trimmed by 1 base and J by 5 bases, leaving 4 bases between them. The CDR3 runs 12 residues. The DNA of the CDR3 is TGTGCCAGCAGCTTGAACAACAATGAGCAGTTCTTC. This encodes CASSLNNNEQFF.

The V gene is TRBV6-5, the J gene TRBJ2-5; 9 bases match TRBD1. This CDR3 is built from 15 residues. The J segment lost 4 bases and the V segment lost 4 bases, leaving 7 bases of the junction unmatched. The germline gives CDR1 MNHEY, CDR2 SVGAGI. Written as DNA, the CDR3 is TGTGCCAGCAGTTGGCCGACAGGGGGAGGAGAGACCCAGTACTTC. Encoded protein: CASSWPTGGGETQYF.

The rearrangement joins TRBV18 to TRBJ1-2; 7 bases fit TRBD1. Germline lookup yields CDR1 KGHSH and CDR2 LQKENI. The CDR3 loop spans 15 amino acids. V was clipped by 5 bases and J by 2 bases; unmatched bases: 8. The CDR3 protein is CASSSDRDINYGYTF. In nucleotides, the CDR3 is TGTGCCAGCTCATCAGACAGGGATATCAACTATGGCTACACCTTC.

The chain has TRBV30 and TRBJ1-1; D may be TRBD1 (5 bases). This CDR3 spans 12 amino acids. The germline CDR1 and CDR2 sequences are GTSNPN and SVGIG (reference sequence). The germline V and J ends were trimmed by 3 bases and 7 bases, with 12 bases remaining between them. CDR3 DNA: TGTGCCTGGAGCTGGGGGGGGAGTGAAGCTTTCTTT. Protein: CAWSWGGSEAFF.

The chain combines TRBV20-1 with TRBJ2-7, with 9 nucleotides matching TRBD1. The junction had 9 bases not matched to a gene; V was cut back by 3 bases and J by 6 bases. The germline CDR1 and CDR2 sequences are DFQATT and SNEGSKA (reference sequence). The CDR3 contains 14 residues. The CDR3 DNA is TGCAGTGCTAGTGAGGGGACAGGGAAATTCGAGCAGTACTTC. This sequence encodes CSASEGTGKFEQYF.

The rearrangement uses TRBV29-1 and TRBJ1-4; possibly TRBD1 for D (5 bases). CDR1 is SQVTM, CDR2 ANQGSEA, per germline. This CDR3 region has 13 residues. V lost 4 bases, J lost 6 bases, and 12 bases lay in between. CDR3 sequence: CSVVGDRHEKLFF. The CDR3 coding sequence is TGCAGCGTTGTAGGAGACAGACATGAAAAACTGTTTTTT.

The gene calls are TRBV30 and TRBJ1-6; D possibly corresponds to TRBD1 (6 bases). Trimming took 1 base from V and 8 from J, leaving 9 bases between them. Germline V lookup: CDR1 GTSNPN, CDR2 SVGIG (reference sequence). The CDR3 is made up of 13 amino acids. This CDR3 is CAWSADRYSPLHF. The CDR3 coding sequence is TGTGCCTGGAGTGCGGACAGATATTCACCCCTCCACTTT.

This clone has only one observation. The chain links TRBV5-6 to TRBJ2-7; TRBD2 is a possible D gene (5 bases). This CDR3 spans 14 amino acids. Germline V CDR1 and CDR2: SGHDT, YYEEEE. Trimming left V 0 bases short and J 0 bases short, with 7 bases between. As DNA, the CDR3 is TGTGCCAGCAGCTTGGCCGGACTCTCCTACGAGCAGTACTTC. It codes for CASSLAGLSYEQYF.

The CDR3: CASSGGRDSANTGELFF. DNA for the CDR3: TGTGCCAGTAGTGGCGGACGGGACAGCGCGAACACCGGGGAGCTGTTTTTT. This chain joins TRBV19 and TRBJ2-2; 7 positions agree with TRBD1. V trimming: 5 bases; J trimming: 0 bases; junction bases outside the gene matches: 9. Per germline, CDR1 LNHDA and CDR2 SQIVND (reference sequence). This CDR3 comprises 17 residues. Based on the CDR3 plus reference TRBV19 and TRBJ2-2, the full variable domain is DGGITQSPKYLFRKEGQNVTLSCEQNLNHDAMYWYRQDPGQGLRLIYYSQIVNDFQKGDIAEGYSVSREKKESFPLTVTSAQKNPTAFYLCASSGGRDSANTGELFFGEGSRLTVL.